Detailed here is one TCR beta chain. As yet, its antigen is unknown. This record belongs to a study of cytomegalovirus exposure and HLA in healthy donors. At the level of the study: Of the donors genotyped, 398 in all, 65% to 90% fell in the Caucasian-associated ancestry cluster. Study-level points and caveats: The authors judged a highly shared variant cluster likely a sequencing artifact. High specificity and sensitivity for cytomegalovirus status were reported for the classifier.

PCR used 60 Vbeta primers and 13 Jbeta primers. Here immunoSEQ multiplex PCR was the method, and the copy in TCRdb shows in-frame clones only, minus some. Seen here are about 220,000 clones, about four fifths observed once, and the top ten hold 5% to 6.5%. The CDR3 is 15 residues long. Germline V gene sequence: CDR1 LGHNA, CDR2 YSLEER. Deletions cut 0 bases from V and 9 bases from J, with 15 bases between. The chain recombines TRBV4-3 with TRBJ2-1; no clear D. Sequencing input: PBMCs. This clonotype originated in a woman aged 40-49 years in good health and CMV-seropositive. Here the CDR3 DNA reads TGCGCCAGCAGCCAAGATAAGAACCTCCCTATTGAGCAGTTCTTC. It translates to CASSQDKNLPIEQFF.